The clone carrying this T cell receptor beta chain was counted a single time. Its antigen is unidentified. Assay used: immunoSEQ multiplex PCR; TCRdb lists only in-frame clones, some missing. The sample shows fewer than 130,000 clones, over 85% of them seen only once. The data belong to a study of cytomegalovirus exposure and HLA in healthy donors. Across the whole study: The approximately 120 validation repertoires, a later analysis reported, used the same platform as the approximately 700 first-cohort repertoires.

Study results and limitations: Rare TCR sequences dominated, though some public TCRs recurred in many donors. First-cohort TCR clusters tended to co-occur in the 130 or so validation repertoires, a later analysis found.

Germline loops: CDR1 SGHTA, CDR2 FQGNSA. Trimming removed 4 bases from V and 4 bases from J, with 22 bases in between. The CDR3 totals 17 residues. Sequenced material: PBMCs. The receptor was isolated from a woman younger than 30 in good health and CMV-seronegative. This chain joins TRBV7-2 and TRBJ2-5; possible D gene TRBD1, 6 bases. DNA for the CDR3: TGTGCCAGCAGCTCCTACAGGGCGGCTGTTTCAGGAGAGACCCAGTACTTC. Amino acid sequence: CASSSYRAAVSGETQYF.